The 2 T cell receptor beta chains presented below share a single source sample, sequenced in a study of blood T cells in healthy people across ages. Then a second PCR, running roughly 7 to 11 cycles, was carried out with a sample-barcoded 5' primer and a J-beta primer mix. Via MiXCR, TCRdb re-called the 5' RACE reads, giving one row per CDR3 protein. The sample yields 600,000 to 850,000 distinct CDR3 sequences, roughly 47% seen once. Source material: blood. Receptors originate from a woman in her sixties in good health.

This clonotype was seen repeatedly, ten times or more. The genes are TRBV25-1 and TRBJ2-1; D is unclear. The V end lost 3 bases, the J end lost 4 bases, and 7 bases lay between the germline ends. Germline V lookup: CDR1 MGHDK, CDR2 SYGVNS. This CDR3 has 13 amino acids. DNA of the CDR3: TGTGCCAGCAGTGAGGCTGGGTACAATGAGCAGTTCTTC. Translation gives CASSEAGYNEQFF.

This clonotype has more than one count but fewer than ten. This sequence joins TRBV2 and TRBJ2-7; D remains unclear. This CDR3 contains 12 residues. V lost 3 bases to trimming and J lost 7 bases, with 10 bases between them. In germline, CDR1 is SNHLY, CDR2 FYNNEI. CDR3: CASSEGYNEQYF. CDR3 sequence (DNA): TGTGCCAGCAGTGAGGGCTACAATGAGCAGTACTTC.